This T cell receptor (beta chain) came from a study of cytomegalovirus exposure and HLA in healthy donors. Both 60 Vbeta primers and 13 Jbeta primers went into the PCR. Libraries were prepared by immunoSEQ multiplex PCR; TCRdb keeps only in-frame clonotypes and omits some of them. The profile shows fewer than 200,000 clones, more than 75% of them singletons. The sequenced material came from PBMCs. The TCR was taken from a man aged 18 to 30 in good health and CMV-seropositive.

CDR3 coding DNA: TGTGCCAGCAGCGACCACAGGGCGGCCTATAGCAATCAGCCCCAGCATTTT. Its protein is CASSDHRAAYSNQPQHF. The chain has TRBV21-1 and TRBJ1-5; the table names TRBD1, a call not compared with the DNA. TRBV21-1 is classified as a pseudogene. This CDR3 comprises 17 residues.